The clone carrying this TCR beta chain was counted between two and nine times. This sample was included in a study of T cells in Graves' hyperthyroidism and ophthalmopathy. The TCR beta CDR3 regions underwent amplification using RNA transcripts as the source. Researchers ran a first-round RT-PCR on the TCR CDR3 using the HTBI primer set. TCRdb itself ran the multiplex PCR reads through MiXCR, one entry per CDR3 protein. The repertoire includes a few hundred thousand distinct CDR3 sequences, approximately 17% of them detected once, and about 50% sits in the top ten. Sequenced input: blood. This TCR was sampled from a woman between 55 and 75 years old with Graves' ophthalmopathy.

In nucleotides, the CDR3 is TGCGCCAGCAGCCTGACAGTATCTCGCGATTCGGGTGAAGCTTTCTTT. It codes for CASSLTVSRDSGEAFF. The gene calls are TRBV4-1 and TRBJ1-1, with D tentatively TRBD1 (5 bases). Looked up from germline, CDR1 is MGHRA and CDR2 is YSYEKL. The V end lost 4 bases, the J end lost 7 bases, and 22 bases lay between the germline ends. The CDR3 covers 16 residues.